This T cell receptor beta chain was observed in a study of T-cell reconstitution after alpha-beta-depleted transplantation in children. Regarding the study as a whole: Newly generated T cells supplied most T-cell counts and diversity one year post-transplant.

CDR3 length: 14 amino acids. The V end lost 6 bases, the J end lost 2 bases, and 14 bases lay between the germline ends. Germline values: CDR1 MNHEY, CDR2 SMNVEV (reference sequence). Unique molecular identifiers were incorporated into the prepared TCRbeta library. Each CDR3 protein gets one entry after TCRdb re-called the PCR reads with MiXCR. The sample carries just over 950,000 distinct CDR3 sequences, around 30% recorded once. This clonotype has just a few counts. The target antigen is unknown. The TCR comes from a boy under two years old who had a stem cell transplant for SCID, so the T cells may come from the graft donor. Source: PBMCs, mostly from graft donor cells, taken 360 days after TCRalphabeta/CD19-depleted stem cell transplant. The chain uses TRBV27 and TRBJ2-7, with a weak D call TRBD1 (5 bases). DNA of the CDR3: TGTGCCAGCAGCCGAAATAGGGGCGCCTACGAGCAGTACTTC. Translated, it gives CASSRNRGAYEQYF.